This passage covers 29 T cell receptor beta chains from one sample sequenced in a study of blood T cell repertoires in COVID-19. Profiling relied on immunoSEQ multiplex PCR, and the TCRdb table lists in-frame clones only, not all of them. This repertoire shows some 25,000 clones, 85% to 95% found once; its top ten account for 3.5% to 4.5%. The sample comprised peripheral blood. These receptors were taken from a woman aged 50 to 65 with active COVID-19.

This rearrangement joins TRBV5-3 to TRBJ1-6; TRBD1 matches 7 bases. TRBV5-3 counts as an open reading frame of uncertain function. This CDR3 has 15 residues. Losses at the gene ends were 2 bases for V and 9 bases for J; bases not matched to a gene: 8. The CDR3 sequence is CARSFGDRVGSPLHF. The CDR3 DNA is TGTGCCAGAAGCTTCGGTGACAGGGTGGGTTCACCCCTCCACTTT.

The rearrangement links TRBV5-8 to TRBJ1-5; D may be TRBD1 (5 bases). This CDR3 contains 18 residues. V was trimmed by 1 base and J by 0 bases, leaving 17 bases between them. Germline V gene lookup returns CDR1 SGHTS and CDR2 YDEGEE. CDR3: CASSLWGNSLASNQPQHF. The CDR3 nucleotides are TGTGCCAGCAGCTTGTGGGGCAACTCCTTAGCTAGCAATCAGCCCCAGCATTTT.

The rearrangement links TRBV10-3 to TRBJ2-4; 9 bases agree with TRBD1. The V and J ends lost 8 bases and 5 bases, in that order; junction bases with no gene match: 1. The length of the CDR3 is 12 residues. From germline, CDR1 is ENHRY and CDR2 SYGVKD. CDR3 sequence: CAIGDRENIQYF. CDR3 nucleotide sequence: TGTGCCATCGGGGACAGGGAAAACATTCAGTACTTC.

The count of this clone is one. V usage is TRBV6-2 or TRBV6-3 and J usage is TRBJ2-5; 10 bases match TRBD2. Germline V gives CDR1 MNHEY, CDR2 SVGEGT. This CDR3 contains 15 residues. The trim removed 2 bases at V and 6 bases at J, leaving 6 bases unmatched. This CDR3 is CASSYPQRGGKTQYF. As DNA, the CDR3 is TGTGCCAGCAGTTACCCCCAGCGGGGGGGCAAGACCCAGTACTTC.

This chain joins TRBV27 and TRBJ2-1; TRBD2 matches at 11 bases. The V gene end was trimmed by 4 bases and the J gene end by 4 bases; junction bases not matched to a gene: 3. In germline, CDR1 is MNHEY, CDR2 SMNVEV (reference sequence). CDR3 length equals 15 residues. CDR3: CASSSGTSGYNEQFF. CDR3 DNA sequence: TGTGCCAGCAGTTCCGGGACTAGCGGTTACAATGAGCAGTTCTTC.

This clone showed up just once. This chain connects TRBV29-1 to TRBJ1-1, with unresolved D. Trimming cost V 5 bases and J 1 base, with 8 bases left between them. This CDR3 contains 12 residues. Per the germline V gene, CDR1 is SQVTM and CDR2 is ANQGSEA. CDR3 loop: CSVCAGNTEAFF. CDR3 coding DNA: TGCAGCGTTTGTGCAGGGAACACTGAAGCTTTCTTT.

The chain employs TRBV6-5 and TRBJ1-1; no clear D gene. V was clipped by 2 bases and J by 1 base, with 5 bases between them. CDR3 length equals 13 residues. Germline V gives CDR1 MNHEY, CDR2 SVGAGI. The CDR3 coding sequence is TGTGCCAGCAGTTACCTGAGGAACACTGAAGCTTTCTTT. Residues: CASSYLRNTEAFF.

The CDR3 reads CASSLTGTSGSYFYEQYF. CDR3 in DNA: TGCGCCAGCAGCTTAACCGGGACTAGCGGGAGTTATTTCTACGAGCAGTACTTC. The chain combines TRBV5-1 with TRBJ2-7, with 14 positions matching TRBD2. With V trimmed by 2 bases and J by 3 bases, 10 bases remained unmatched. The CDR3 loop spans 18 amino acids. Germline V gene data show CDR1 as SGHRS and CDR2 as YFSETQ.

The CDR3 region has the DNA TGTGCCAGTAGCCCGGGACTAGCGATTGAGCAGTTCTTC. Translation: CASSPGLAIEQFF. This chain connects TRBV19 to TRBJ2-1; TRBD2 matches at 10 bases. CDR3 size: 13 residues. In germline, CDR1 is LNHDA, CDR2 SQIVND (reference sequence). Germline trimming cut 6 bases from V and 9 bases from J; bases unmatched to any gene: 5.

This chain joins TRBV28 and TRBJ1-5, with 9 bases aligning to TRBD1. The V and J ends lost 6 bases and 2 bases, in that order; junction bases with no gene match: 5. There are 15 residues in the CDR3. The V gene's germline CDR1 is MDHEN and CDR2 SYDVKM. The CDR3 protein is CASSPGTGRNQPQHF. CDR3 nucleotide sequence: TGTGCCAGCAGCCCCGGGACAGGGCGCAATCAGCCCCAGCATTTT.

The chain combines TRBV6-1 with TRBJ2-2; possibly TRBD1 for D (6 bases). The CDR3 contains 17 residues. Per germline, CDR1 MNHNS and CDR2 SASEGT. With 0 bases removed from V and 4 bases from J, the gap between germline ends came to 15 bases. Written as DNA, the CDR3 is TGTGCCAGCAGTGAAGCGTTATTGGGGACAAGCACCGGGGAGCTGTTTTTT. Translated, it gives CASSEALLGTSTGELFF.

This clone was seen once. Different DNA sequences within this sample yield the same CDR3. The chain links TRBV27 to TRBJ2-7, with 12 bases aligning to TRBD2. This CDR3 is 14 amino acids long. The ends lost 8 bases at V and 7 bases at J; junction bases unmatched: 9. The germline CDR1 and CDR2 sequences are MNHEY and SMNVEV (reference sequence). CDR3 region: CASSSGRALYEQYF. Written as DNA, the CDR3 is TGTGCCAGCTCTAGCGGGAGGGCCCTGTATGAGCAGTACTTC.

This chain connects TRBV19 to TRBJ2-2; 7 bases agree with TRBD1. Per germline, CDR1 LNHDA and CDR2 SQIVND (reference sequence). The CDR3 spans 14 residues. V lost 6 bases, J lost 2 bases, and 3 bases stayed unmatched. The CDR3 DNA is TGTGCCAGTAGCGGGACAGCTAACACCGGGGAGCTGTTTTTT. Its translation is CASSGTANTGELFF.

V gene TRBV11-2 combines with J gene TRBJ2-7; TRBD1 matches at 10 bases. CDR3 length equals 15 residues. Germline CDR1 reads SGHAT; CDR2 reads FQNNGV. The trim removed 7 bases at V and 1 base at J, leaving 7 bases unmatched. The CDR3 sequence is CASTGTGARSYEQYF. The CDR3 DNA reads as TGTGCCAGCACTGGGACAGGGGCACGATCCTACGAGCAGTACTTC. Full variable domain (rest looked up from reference TRBV11-2 and TRBJ2-7): EAGVAQSPRYKIIEKRQSVAFWCNPISGHATLYWYQQILGQGPKLLIQFQNNGVVDDSQLPKDRFSAERLKGVDSTLKIQPAKLEDSAVYLCASTGTGARSYEQYFGPGTRLTVT.

The chain carries TRBV18 and TRBJ2-2; D gene ambiguous. Trimming cost V 1 base and J 5 bases, with 5 bases left between them. The CDR3 has 13 residues. The germline V gene has CDR1 KGHSH and CDR2 LQKENI. The CDR3 protein is CASSPLKTGELFF. As DNA, the CDR3 is TGTGCCAGCTCACCACTAAAAACCGGGGAGCTGTTTTTT.

CDR3 amino acids: CASSLTSGFSYEQYF. CDR3 sequence (DNA): TGTGCCAGCAGCCTTACTAGCGGCTTCTCCTACGAGCAGTACTTC. This chain uses TRBV5-6 with TRBJ2-7, with 8 bases aligning to TRBD2. The ends lost 4 bases at V and 0 bases at J; junction bases unmatched: 6. The length of the CDR3 is 15 residues. The germline gives CDR1 SGHDT, CDR2 YYEEEE.

The J gene is TRBJ2-1, the V gene TRBV7-3; the D gene is possibly TRBD2 (5 bases). With 2 bases removed from V and 0 bases from J, the gap between germline ends came to 8 bases. The CDR3 contains 15 residues. The germline V gene encodes CDR1 SGHTA and CDR2 FQGTGA. The CDR3 region is CASSLRESSYNEQFF. CDR3 nucleotides: TGTGCCAGCAGCTTACGGGAAAGCTCCTACAATGAGCAGTTCTTC.

This chain connects TRBV5-5 to TRBJ2-1; 8 bases are a match to TRBD2. The V segment lost 0 bases and the J segment 0 bases; nucleotides outside the gene matches: 11. The CDR3 sequence is 19 residues long. CDR1 is SGHKS, CDR2 YYEKEE, per germline (reference sequence). CDR3 in DNA: TGTGCCAGCAGCTTGGGCCTAGCGGGTTATTTGAGCTCCTACAATGAGCAGTTCTTC. Protein product: CASSLGLAGYLSSYNEQFF.

The chain uses TRBV27 and TRBJ2-2; unclear D gene. The CDR3 has 13 amino acids. V lost 4 bases to trimming and J lost 7 bases, with 10 bases between them. Germline-derived CDR1 and CDR2 are MNHEY and SMNVEV (reference sequence). This CDR3 reads CASSSTSGGELFF. CDR3 sequence (DNA): TGTGCCAGCAGTTCCACTTCGGGCGGGGAGCTGTTTTTT.

This sequence joins TRBV28 and TRBJ1-2; 7 bases align to TRBD1. J was trimmed by 5 bases and V by 6 bases; bases with no gene match: 6. The CDR3 length is 13 residues. Germline V gives CDR1 MDHEN, CDR2 SYDVKM. The CDR3 sequence is CASRRQGGYGYTF. The CDR3 DNA sequence: TGTGCCAGCAGGAGACAGGGAGGATATGGCTACACCTTC.

The chain has TRBV4-1 and TRBJ1-2; the D is unclear. This CDR3 is built from 16 residues. The ends were cut back, 0 bases at V and 0 bases at J, with 11 bases in the middle. The germline V gene has CDR1 MGHRA and CDR2 YSYEKL. The CDR3 DNA reads as TGCGCCAGCAGCCAAGAAGAGCGAATAGCTAACTATGGCTACACCTTC. It specifies CASSQEERIANYGYTF.

The chain couples TRBV4-2 to TRBJ1-1; tentative D call: TRBD1 (5 bases). V was pared by 4 bases and J by 4 bases, with 13 bases between. The CDR3 sequence is 14 residues long. Looked up from germline, CDR1 is LGHNA and CDR2 is YNFKEQ. The DNA of the CDR3 is TGTGCCAGCAGCCCCTTGTCGGGGGGCACTGAAGCTTTCTTT. Its protein product is CASSPLSGGTEAFF.

The chain combines TRBV6-5 with TRBJ1-4, with a tentative D call TRBD1 (5 bases). The CDR3 has 14 residues. Germline V lookup: CDR1 MNHEY, CDR2 SVGAGI. Trimming left V 9 bases short and J 6 bases short, with 17 bases between. The CDR3 DNA reads as TGTGCCAGTCGTTTCACAGGCCGTGATGAAAAACTGTTTTTT. This gives the protein CASRFTGRDEKLFF.

This clone was recorded once. The V and J genes are TRBV5-5 and TRBJ2-1; 10 bases are shared with TRBD2. V lost 3 bases, J lost 1 base, and 7 bases stayed unmatched. Germline V gives CDR1 SGHKS, CDR2 YYEKEE (reference sequence). CDR3 length equals 17 residues. The CDR3 spells CASSSRGAGGSYNEQFF. DNA for the CDR3: TGTGCCAGCAGCTCAAGGGGAGCGGGGGGGTCCTACAATGAGCAGTTCTTC.

This rearrangement joins TRBV10-3 to TRBJ2-1, with D possibly matching TRBD2 (5 bases). The CDR3 extends over 15 amino acids. Between the trimmed V and J ends, which lost 11 bases and 3 bases, there was a span of 20 bases. Germline CDR1 ENHRY, CDR2 SYGVKD. The CDR3 DNA follows: TGTGCCCCCCACGAGGGTCCAGCGGACTACAATGAGCAGTTCTTC. Its protein product is CAPHEGPADYNEQFF.

This clone has just a few counts. The gene calls are TRBV7-9 and TRBJ1-1, with D unclear. This CDR3 is built from 12 residues. Trimming pared 5 bases from V and 4 bases from J, leaving 8 bases between. The germline gives CDR1 SEHNR, CDR2 FQNEAQ (reference sequence). CDR3 amino acids: CASSPRGTEAFF. The CDR3, as DNA: TGTGCCAGCAGCCCTCGAGGCACTGAAGCTTTCTTT.

J is TRBJ2-3 and V is TRBV11-2, with 12 bases that match TRBD2. V was pared by 5 bases and J by 9 bases, with 9 bases of the junction left unmatched. The CDR3 loop spans 15 amino acids. Germline CDR1 is SGHAT and CDR2 is FQNNGV. CDR3 sequence (DNA): TGTGCCAGCAGCCCACTAGCGGGGGGTCCGATAACGCAGTATTTT. Translation gives CASSPLAGGPITQYF.

The chain couples TRBV18 to TRBJ2-7, with 10 bases that match TRBD1. Per the germline V gene, CDR1 is KGHSH and CDR2 is LQKENI. This CDR3 has 16 amino acids. Germline trimming cut 4 bases from V and 2 bases from J; bases unmatched to any gene: 8. DNA for the CDR3: TGTGCCAGCTCACGGTCGGGACAGGGGTTGCCCTACGAGCAGTACGTC. Encoded protein: CASSRSGQGLPYEQYV.

CDR3 sequence reads: CASSVRGPMNTEAFF. The CDR3 bases are TGTGCCAGCAGTGTTAGGGGGCCCATGAACACTGAAGCTTTCTTT. The chain links TRBV2 to TRBJ1-1; 7 nucleotides line up with TRBD1. V was pared by 4 bases and J by 0 bases, with 5 bases of the junction left unmatched. Looked up from germline, CDR1 is SNHLY and CDR2 is FYNNEI. The CDR3 length is 15 residues. Drawing the rest from reference TRBV2 and TRBJ1-1, the complete variable domain is EPEVTQTPSHQVTQMGQEVILRCVPISNHLYFYWYRQILGQKVEFLVSFYNNEISEKSEIFDDQFSVERPDGSNFTLKIRSTKLEDSAMYFCASSVRGPMNTEAFFGQGTRLTVV.